This T cell receptor beta chain was sequenced in a study of blood T cell repertoires in COVID-19. In the authors' workflow: The authors estimated nucleated cell counts from reference gene primer amplification. Here immunoSEQ multiplex PCR was the method, and the copy in TCRdb shows in-frame clones only, minus some. The V and J calls and clone size are taken from that table; D and trimming were inferred from the DNA. The repertoire includes approximately 150,000 clones, less than 90% of them detected once, and 2.5% sits in the top ten. The source of this sequence is a human donor with COVID-19, enrolled during active disease. The donor label of this sample is uncertain. The specimen sequenced was peripheral blood.

CDR3 amino acids: CASSIRGQDNEQFF. Written as DNA, the CDR3 is TGTGCCAGTAGTATAAGGGGGCAGGACAATGAGCAGTTCTTC. This chain joins TRBV19 and TRBJ2-1; 7 bases line up with TRBD1. Germline V gene lookup returns CDR1 LNHDA and CDR2 SQIVND (reference sequence). The CDR3 runs 14 residues. The ends lost 2 bases at V and 5 bases at J; junction bases unmatched: 3. The full variable domain, in which reference TRBV19 and TRBJ2-1 provide the parts outside the CDR3, is DGGITQSPKYLFRKEGQNVTLSCEQNLNHDAMYWYRQDPGQGLRLIYYSQIVNDFQKGDIAEGYSVSREKKESFPLTVTSAQKNPTAFYLCASSIRGQDNEQFFGPGTRLTVL.